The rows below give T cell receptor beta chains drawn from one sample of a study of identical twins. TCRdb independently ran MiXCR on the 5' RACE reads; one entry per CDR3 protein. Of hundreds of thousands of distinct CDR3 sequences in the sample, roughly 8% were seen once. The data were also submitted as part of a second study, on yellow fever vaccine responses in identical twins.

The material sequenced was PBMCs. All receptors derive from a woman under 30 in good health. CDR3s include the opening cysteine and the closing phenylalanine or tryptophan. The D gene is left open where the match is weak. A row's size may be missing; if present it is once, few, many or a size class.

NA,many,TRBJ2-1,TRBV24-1,CATSDLKAAGRRNNEQFF,TGTGCCACCAGTGATCTAAAGGCGGCAGGCCGAAGGAACAATGAGCAGTTCTTC
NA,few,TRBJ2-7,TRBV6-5,CASSYSAVPYEQYF,TGTGCCAGCAGTTACTCGGCGGTTCCCTACGAGCAGTACTTC
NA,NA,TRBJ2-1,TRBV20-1,CSAKGQGAGLETNEQFF,TGCAGTGCTAAAGGACAGGGAGCGGGACTAGAGACTAATGAGCAGTTCTTC
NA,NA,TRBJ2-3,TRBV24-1,CATSDPQEGPTDTQYF,TGTGCCACCAGTGATCCCCAGGAGGGACCCACAGATACGCAGTATTTT
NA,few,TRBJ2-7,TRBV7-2,CASSLYTGSEQYF,TGTGCCAGCAGCTTATACACAGGAAGCGAGCAGTACTTC
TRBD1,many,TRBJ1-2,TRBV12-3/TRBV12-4,CASALLDRVAGYTF,TGTGCCAGCGCCCTTTTGGACAGGGTCGCTGGCTACACCTTC
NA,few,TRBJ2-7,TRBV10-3,CAIGPGSYEQYF,TGTGCCATCGGCCCCGGTTCCTACGAGCAGTACTTC
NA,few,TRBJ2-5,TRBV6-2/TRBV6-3,CASRPRCTQYF,TGTGCCAGCAGACCAAGGTGTACCCAGTACTTC
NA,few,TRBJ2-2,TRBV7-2,CASSARQKNTGELFF,TGTGCCAGCAGCGCCAGACAGAAGAACACCGGGGAGCTGTTTTTT
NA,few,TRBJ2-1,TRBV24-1,CATSHPAIWDEQFF,TGTGCCACCAGTCATCCGGCGATTTGGGATGAGCAGTTCTTC
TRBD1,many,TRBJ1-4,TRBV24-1,CATSDPGQGNEKLFF,TGTGCCACCAGTGATCCCGGACAGGGGAATGAAAAACTGTTTTTT
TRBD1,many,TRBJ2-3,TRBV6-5,CASSSRDREESQYF,TGTGCCAGCAGTTCCAGGGACAGGGAAGAGTCGCAGTATTTT
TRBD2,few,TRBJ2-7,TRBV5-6,CASSAGLAGIFYEQYF,TGTGCCAGCAGCGCGGGACTAGCGGGAATCTTCTACGAGCAGTACTTC
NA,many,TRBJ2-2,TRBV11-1,CASSLWGRNNANTGELFF,TGTGCCAGCAGCTTATGGGGACGGAACAACGCGAACACCGGGGAGCTGTTTTTT
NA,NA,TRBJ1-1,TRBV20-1,CSATRTAMNTEAFF,TGCAGTGCCACCCGGACAGCCATGAACACTGAAGCTTTCTTT
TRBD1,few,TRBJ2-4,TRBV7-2,CASSYGTAIAKNIQYF,TGTGCCAGCAGCTACGGGACAGCCATAGCCAAAAACATTCAGTACTTC
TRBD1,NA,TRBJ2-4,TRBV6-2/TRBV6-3,CASSHGTGGPTAKNIQYF,TGTGCCAGCAGCCACGGGACAGGGGGCCCGACAGCCAAAAACATTCAGTACTTC
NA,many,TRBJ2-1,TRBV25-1,CASSERRDTHNEQFF,TGTGCCAGCAGTGAAAGGCGGGACACTCACAATGAGCAGTTCTTC
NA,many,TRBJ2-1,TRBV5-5,CASIWGSGGNEQFF,TGTGCCAGCATCTGGGGGTCGGGTGGCAATGAGCAGTTCTTC
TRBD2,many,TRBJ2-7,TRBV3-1,CASSPRLAGGHPYEQYF,TGTGCCAGCAGCCCACGGCTAGCGGGGGGGCATCCCTACGAGCAGTACTTC
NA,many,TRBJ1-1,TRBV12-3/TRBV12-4,CASSQRTEAFF,TGTGCCAGCAGTCAGAGGACTGAAGCTTTCTTT
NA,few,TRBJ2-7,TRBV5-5,CASSPGGGRSARYEQYF,TGTGCCAGCAGCCCGGGTGGGGGGAGATCGGCTCGCTACGAGCAGTACTTC
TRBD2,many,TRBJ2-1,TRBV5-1,CASSLYSGRSNEQFF,TGCGCCAGCAGCTTGTATAGCGGGAGGTCCAATGAGCAGTTCTTC
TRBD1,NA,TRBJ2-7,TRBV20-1,CSASKTGSIFIEQYF,TGCAGTGCTAGTAAGACAGGGTCGATTTTTATCGAGCAGTACTTC
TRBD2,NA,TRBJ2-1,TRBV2,CASSETPGTSRIEQFF,TGTGCCAGCAGTGAGACACCCGGGACTAGCCGGATTGAGCAGTTCTTC
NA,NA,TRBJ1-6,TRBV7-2,CASSLKGNSPLHF,TGTGCCAGCAGCTTAAAGGGGAATTCACCCCTCCACTTT
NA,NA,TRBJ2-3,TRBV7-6,CASSLDREGTADTQYF,TGTGCCAGCAGCTTAGACAGGGAGGGGACTGCAGATACGCAGTATTTT
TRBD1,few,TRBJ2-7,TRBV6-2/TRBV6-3,CAIKRDRGSYEQYF,TGTGCCATCAAAAGGGACAGGGGATCCTACGAGCAGTACTTC
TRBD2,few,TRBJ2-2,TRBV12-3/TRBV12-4,CASSLATGGWAGELFF,TGTGCCAGCAGTTTAGCGACGGGAGGATGGGCCGGGGAGCTGTTTTTT